Sequencing of this T cell receptor beta chain was carried out in a study of OX40 agonist ivuxolimab in advanced cancers. For the study at large: Head and neck, renal cell, melanoma or hepatocellular carcinoma were the cancers that dose-escalation patients had.

Study findings and constraints: On average, a greater number of expanded clones characterised CD8+ T cells relative to CD4+.

The J segment lost 10 bases and the V segment lost 3 bases, leaving 7 bases of the junction unmatched. This CDR3 region has 13 residues. CDR1 is SGHKS, CDR2 YYEKEE, per germline (reference sequence). Libraries were prepared by immunoSEQ multiplex PCR; TCRdb keeps only in-frame clonotypes and omits some of them. The table records 53,000 or so clones, approximately 86% of them present only once. Of note for this clone: Its antigen is unidentified.

The sequence was obtained from an adult with an advanced solid tumor such as melanoma, head and neck, liver or kidney cancer. The V gene is TRBV5-5, the J gene TRBJ1-2; the match to TRBD1 covers 9 bases. Source: CD4+ or CD8+ T cells sorted from blood, taken in a trial of the OX40 agonist ivuxolimab. For the CDR3, the DNA is TGTGCCAGCAGCTCAGACAGGGGGACCGTCTACACCTTC. Translation gives CASSSDRGTVYTF.